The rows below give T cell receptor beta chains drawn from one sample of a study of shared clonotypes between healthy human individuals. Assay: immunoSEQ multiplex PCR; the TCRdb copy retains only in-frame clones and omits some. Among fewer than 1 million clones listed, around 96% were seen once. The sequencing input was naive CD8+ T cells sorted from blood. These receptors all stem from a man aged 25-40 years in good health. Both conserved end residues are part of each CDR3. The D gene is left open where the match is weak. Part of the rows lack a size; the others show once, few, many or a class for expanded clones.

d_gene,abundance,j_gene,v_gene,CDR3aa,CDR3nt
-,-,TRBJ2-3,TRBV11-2,CASSPLRGRVDTQYF,TGTGCCAGCAGCCCCCTACGGGGGAGAGTAGATACGCAGTATTTT
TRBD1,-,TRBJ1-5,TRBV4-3,CASSQDRDSRQPQHF,TGCGCCAGCAGCCAAGATCGGGACAGTAGACAGCCCCAGCATTTT
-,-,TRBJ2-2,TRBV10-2,CASSGAGNTGELFF,TGCGCCAGCAGCGGGGCAGGGAACACCGGGGAGCTGTTTTTT
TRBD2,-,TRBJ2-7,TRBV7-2,CASTLAGGAYEQYF,TGTGCCAGCACGCTAGCGGGAGGTGCCTACGAGCAGTACTTC
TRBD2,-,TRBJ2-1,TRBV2,CATGLAGAYEQFF,TGTGCCACCGGACTAGCGGGAGCGTATGAGCAGTTCTTC
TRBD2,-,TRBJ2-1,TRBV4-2,CASSQVGEGGPNNEQFF,TGTGCCAGCAGCCAAGTAGGGGAGGGTGGGCCTAACAATGAGCAGTTCTTC
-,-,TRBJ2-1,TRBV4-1,CASSQALAVSHNEQFF,TGCGCCAGCAGCCAGGCCCTTGCGGTTTCTCACAATGAGCAGTTCTTC
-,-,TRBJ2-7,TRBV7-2,CASSLPGAYEQYF,TGTGCCAGCAGCTTACCGGGGGCCTACGAGCAGTACTTC
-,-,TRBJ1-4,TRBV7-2,CASSPDGGGQNEKLFF,TGTGCCAGCAGCCCAGATGGGGGTGGTCAAAATGAAAAACTGTTTTTT
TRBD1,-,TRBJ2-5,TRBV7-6,CASSLAAGGQETQYF,TGTGCCAGCAGCTTAGCGGCAGGGGGCCAAGAGACCCAGTACTTC
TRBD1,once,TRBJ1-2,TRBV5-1,CASSSRRTGFKGYTF,TGCGCCAGCAGCAGCCGGCGGACAGGGTTTAAAGGCTACACCTTC
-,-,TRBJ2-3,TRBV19,CASSQNVGFEQYF,TGTGCCAGTAGTCAAAATGTCGGGTTTGAGCAGTATTTT
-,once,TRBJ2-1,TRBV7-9,CASSLRVYEQFF,TGTGCCAGCAGCTTACGAGTATATGAGCAGTTCTTC
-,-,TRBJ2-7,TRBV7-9,CASSLVSGPYEQYF,TGTGCCAGCAGCTTAGTGAGCGGCCCCTACGAGCAGTACTTC
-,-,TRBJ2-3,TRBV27,CASSPRQGSDTQYF,TGTGCCAGCAGCCCCCGGCAGGGCTCAGATACGCAGTATTTT
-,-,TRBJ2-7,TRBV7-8,CATRGRDIFWHF,TGTGCCACCCGGGGTAGGGATATCTTCTGGCACTTC
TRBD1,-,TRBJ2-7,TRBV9,CASSGDRGIYEQYF,TGTGCCAGCAGCGGGGACAGGGGGATCTACGAGCAGTACTTC
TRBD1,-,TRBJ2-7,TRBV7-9,CASSSRQGTSYEQYF,TGTGCCAGCAGCTCCAGACAGGGGACGTCCTACGAGCAGTACTTC
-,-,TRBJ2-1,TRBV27,CASSLGRALNEQFF,TGTGCCAGCAGTTTAGGCAGGGCTTTGAATGAGCAGTTCTTC
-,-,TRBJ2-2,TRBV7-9,CASSFSRLNTGELFF,TGTGCCAGCAGCTTCAGTCGTTTGAACACCGGGGAGCTGTTTTTT
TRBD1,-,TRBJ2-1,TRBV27,CASSFVTGVNEQFF,TGTGCCAGCAGTTTTGTGACAGGGGTCAATGAGCAGTTCTTC
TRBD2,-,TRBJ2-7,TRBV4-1,CASSLSSGRASEQYF,TGCGCCAGCAGCCTTTCTAGCGGGAGGGCCAGCGAGCAGTACTTC